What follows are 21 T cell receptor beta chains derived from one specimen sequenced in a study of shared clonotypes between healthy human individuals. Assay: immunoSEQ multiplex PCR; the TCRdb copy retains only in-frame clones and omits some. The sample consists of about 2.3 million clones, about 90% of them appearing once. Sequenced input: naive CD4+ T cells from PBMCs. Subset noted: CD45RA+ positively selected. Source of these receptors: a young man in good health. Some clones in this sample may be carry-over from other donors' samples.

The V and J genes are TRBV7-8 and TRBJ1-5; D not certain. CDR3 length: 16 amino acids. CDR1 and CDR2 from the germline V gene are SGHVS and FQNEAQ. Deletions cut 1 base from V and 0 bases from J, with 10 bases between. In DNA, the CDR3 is TGTGCCAGCAGCTTAGGGGCTAGTCATAGCAATCAGCCCCAGCATTTT. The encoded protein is CASSLGASHSNQPQHF.

CDR3 nucleotides: TGTGCCAGCAGCTTGCGCAGCGGAGGCGGGGAGACCCAGTACTTC. This codes for CASSLRSGGGETQYF. The chain is built from TRBV5-6 and TRBJ2-5; TRBD2 might be the D (5 bases). The length of the CDR3 is 15 residues. Between the trimmed V and J ends, which lost 1 base and 5 bases, there was a span of 15 bases. From germline, CDR1 is SGHDT and CDR2 YYEEEE.

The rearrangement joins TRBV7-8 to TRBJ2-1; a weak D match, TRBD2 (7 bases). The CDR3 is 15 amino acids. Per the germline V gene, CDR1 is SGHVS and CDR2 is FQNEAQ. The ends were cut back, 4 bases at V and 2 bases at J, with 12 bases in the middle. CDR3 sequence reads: CASSWGGGPYNEQFF. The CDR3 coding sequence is TGTGCCAGCAGCTGGGGGGGCGGACCCTACAATGAGCAGTTCTTC.

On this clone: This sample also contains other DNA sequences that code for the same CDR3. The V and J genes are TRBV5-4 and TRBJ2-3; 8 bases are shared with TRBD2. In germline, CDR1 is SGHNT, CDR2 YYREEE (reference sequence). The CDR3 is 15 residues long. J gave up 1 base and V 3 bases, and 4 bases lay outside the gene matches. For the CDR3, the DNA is TGTGCCAGCAGCTCCATGACTAGCGGCACAGATACGCAGTATTTT. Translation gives CASSSMTSGTDTQYF.

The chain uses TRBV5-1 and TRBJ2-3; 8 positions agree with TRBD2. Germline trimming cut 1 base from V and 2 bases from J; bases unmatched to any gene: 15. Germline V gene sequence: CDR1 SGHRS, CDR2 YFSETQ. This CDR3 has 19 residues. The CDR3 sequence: CASSLNQGQLAAITDTQYF. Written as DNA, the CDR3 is TGCGCCAGCAGCTTGAACCAGGGCCAACTAGCGGCGATCACAGATACGCAGTATTTT.

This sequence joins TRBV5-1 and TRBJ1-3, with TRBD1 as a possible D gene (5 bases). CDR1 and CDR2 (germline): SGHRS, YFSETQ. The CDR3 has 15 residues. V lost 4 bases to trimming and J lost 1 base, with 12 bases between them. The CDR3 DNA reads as TGCGCCAGCAGCCCCGAACGGACATCTGGAAACACCATATATTTT. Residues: CASSPERTSGNTIYF.

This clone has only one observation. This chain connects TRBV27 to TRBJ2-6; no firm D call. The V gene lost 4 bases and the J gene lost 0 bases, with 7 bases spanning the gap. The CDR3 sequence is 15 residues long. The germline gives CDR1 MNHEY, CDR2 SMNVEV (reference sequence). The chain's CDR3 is CASSSIASGANVLTF. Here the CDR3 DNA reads TGTGCCAGCAGTTCCATCGCCTCTGGGGCCAACGTCCTGACTTTC.

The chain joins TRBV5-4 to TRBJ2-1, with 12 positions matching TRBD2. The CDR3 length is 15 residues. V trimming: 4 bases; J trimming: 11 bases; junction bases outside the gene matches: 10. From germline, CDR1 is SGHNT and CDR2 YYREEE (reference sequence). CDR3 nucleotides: TGTGCCAGCAGCAACCTACGGACTAGCGGGGAGCAGCAGTTCTTC. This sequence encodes CASSNLRTSGEQQFF.

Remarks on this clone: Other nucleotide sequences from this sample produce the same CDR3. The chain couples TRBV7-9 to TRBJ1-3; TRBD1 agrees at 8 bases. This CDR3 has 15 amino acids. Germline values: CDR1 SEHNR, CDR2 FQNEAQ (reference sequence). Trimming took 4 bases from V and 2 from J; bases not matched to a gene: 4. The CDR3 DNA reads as TGTGCCAGCAGCTCAACAGGGGGGACTGGAAACACCATATATTTT. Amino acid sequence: CASSSTGGTGNTIYF.

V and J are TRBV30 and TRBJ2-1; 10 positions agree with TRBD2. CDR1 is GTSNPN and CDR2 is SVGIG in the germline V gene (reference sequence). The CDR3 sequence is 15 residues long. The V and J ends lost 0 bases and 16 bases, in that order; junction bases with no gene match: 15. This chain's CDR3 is CAWSVLVAGGGSQFF. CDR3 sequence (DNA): TGTGCCTGGAGTGTACTTGTAGCGGGAGGTGGGTCACAATTCTTC.

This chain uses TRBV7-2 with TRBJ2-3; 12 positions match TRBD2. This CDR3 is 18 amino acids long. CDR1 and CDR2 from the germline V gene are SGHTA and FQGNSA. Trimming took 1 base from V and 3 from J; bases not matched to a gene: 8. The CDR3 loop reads CASSLDLASGRATDTQYF. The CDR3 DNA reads TGTGCCAGCAGCTTAGATTTAGCTAGCGGGAGGGCGACAGATACGCAGTATTTT.

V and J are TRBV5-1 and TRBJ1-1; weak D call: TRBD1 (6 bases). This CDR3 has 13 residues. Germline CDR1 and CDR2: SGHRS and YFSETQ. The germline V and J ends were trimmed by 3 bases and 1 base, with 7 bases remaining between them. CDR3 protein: CASSWDTNTEAFF. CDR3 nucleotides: TGCGCCAGCAGCTGGGACACGAACACTGAAGCTTTCTTT.

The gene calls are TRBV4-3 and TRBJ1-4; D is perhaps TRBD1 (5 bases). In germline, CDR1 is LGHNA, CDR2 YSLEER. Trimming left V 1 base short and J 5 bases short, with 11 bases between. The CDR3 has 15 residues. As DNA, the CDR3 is TGCGCCAGCAGCCAAGGGGGCAGGTCAAATGAAAAACTGTTTTTT. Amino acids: CASSQGGRSNEKLFF.

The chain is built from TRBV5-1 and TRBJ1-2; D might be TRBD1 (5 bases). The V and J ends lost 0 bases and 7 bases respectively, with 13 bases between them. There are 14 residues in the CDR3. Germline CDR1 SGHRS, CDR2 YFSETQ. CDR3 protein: CASSLVKGEGGYTF. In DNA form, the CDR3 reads TGCGCCAGCAGCTTGGTAAAAGGGGAGGGTGGCTACACCTTC.

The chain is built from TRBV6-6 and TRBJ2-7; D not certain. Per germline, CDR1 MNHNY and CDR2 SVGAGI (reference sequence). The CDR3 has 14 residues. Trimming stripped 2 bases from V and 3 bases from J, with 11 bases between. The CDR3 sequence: CASSYGRIDYEQYF. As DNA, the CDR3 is TGTGCCAGCAGTTACGGACGGATTGACTACGAGCAGTACTTC.

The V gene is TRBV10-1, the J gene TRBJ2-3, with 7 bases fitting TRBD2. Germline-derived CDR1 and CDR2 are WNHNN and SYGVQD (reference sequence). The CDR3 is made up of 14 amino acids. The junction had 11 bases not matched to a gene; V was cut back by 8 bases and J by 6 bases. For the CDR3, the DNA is TGCGCCAGCTGGGGGGGGAACACCGAGGATACGCAGTATTTT. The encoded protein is CASWGGNTEDTQYF.

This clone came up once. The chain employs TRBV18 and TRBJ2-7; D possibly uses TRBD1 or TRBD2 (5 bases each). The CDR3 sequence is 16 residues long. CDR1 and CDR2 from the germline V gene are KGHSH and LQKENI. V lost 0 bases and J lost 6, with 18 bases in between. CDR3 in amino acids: CASSPPGLGPQGEQYF. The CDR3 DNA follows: TGTGCCAGCTCACCACCAGGCCTGGGACCTCAGGGCGAGCAGTACTTC.

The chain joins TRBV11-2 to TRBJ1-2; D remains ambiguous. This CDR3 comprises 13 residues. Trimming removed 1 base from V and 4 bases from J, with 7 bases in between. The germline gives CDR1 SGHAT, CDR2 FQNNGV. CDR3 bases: TGTGCCAGCAGCTTAGGCCAGGCCTATGGCTACACCTTC. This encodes CASSLGQAYGYTF.

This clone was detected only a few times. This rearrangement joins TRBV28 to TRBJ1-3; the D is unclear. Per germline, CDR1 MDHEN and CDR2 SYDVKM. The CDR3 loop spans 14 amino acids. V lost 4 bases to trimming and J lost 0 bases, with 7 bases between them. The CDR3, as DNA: TGTGCCAGCAGTTCGGAGAGCTCTGGAAACACCATATATTTT. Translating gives CASSSESSGNTIYF.

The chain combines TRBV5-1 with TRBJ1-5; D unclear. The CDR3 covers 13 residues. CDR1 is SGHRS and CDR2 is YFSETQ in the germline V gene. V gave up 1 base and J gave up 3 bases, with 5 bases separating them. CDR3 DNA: TGCGCCAGCAGCTTGACCATCAATCAGCCCCAGCATTTT. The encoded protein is CASSLTINQPQHF.

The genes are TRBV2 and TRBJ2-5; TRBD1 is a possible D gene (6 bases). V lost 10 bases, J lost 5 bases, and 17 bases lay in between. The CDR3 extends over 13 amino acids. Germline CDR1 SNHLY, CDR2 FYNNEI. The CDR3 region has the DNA TGTGCCACTAGTCGTGGGGGCGGGGAGACCCAGTACTTC. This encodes CATSRGGGETQYF.